Listed below are T cell receptor beta chains from one sample, sequenced in a study of blood T cell repertoires in COVID-19. Only in-frame clones appear in the TCRdb table, and some are missing; sequencing was by immunoSEQ multiplex PCR. The data contain around 220,000 clones, approximately 84% of them singletons. The sample comprised peripheral blood. The receptors originated from a woman older than 75 with COVID-19, enrolled during active disease. Each CDR3 is given with its conserved first and last residue.

CDR3: CASSRDSQNTEAFF
V: TRBV4-1
J: TRBJ1-1

CDR3: CASGGAVNTEAFF
V: TRBV6-5
J: TRBJ1-1

CDR3: CASSRTGQYQPQHF
V: TRBV28
J: TRBJ1-5

CDR3: CASSLGGQGNEQFF
V: TRBV5-1
J: TRBJ2-1

CDR3: CASTRTSGLQETQYF
V: TRBV27
J: TRBJ2-5

CDR3: CASSTDRKETQYF
V: TRBV2
J: TRBJ2-5

CDR3: CASQTGGLSSYEQYF
V: TRBV19
J: TRBJ2-7

CDR3: CATSRDPQTGKLFF
V: TRBV15
J: TRBJ1-4

CDR3: CAMPGFTNTEAFF
V: TRBV10-2
J: TRBJ1-1

CDR3: CASSSGLWDRGDGRATGELFF
V: TRBV5-1
J: TRBJ2-2

CDR3: CASSSVSGGYPSEQFF
V: TRBV5-4
J: TRBJ2-1

CDR3: CACSGTGGQPQHF
V: TRBV24-1
J: TRBJ1-5

CDR3: CASSFGQTNEKLFF
V: TRBV7-9
J: TRBJ1-4